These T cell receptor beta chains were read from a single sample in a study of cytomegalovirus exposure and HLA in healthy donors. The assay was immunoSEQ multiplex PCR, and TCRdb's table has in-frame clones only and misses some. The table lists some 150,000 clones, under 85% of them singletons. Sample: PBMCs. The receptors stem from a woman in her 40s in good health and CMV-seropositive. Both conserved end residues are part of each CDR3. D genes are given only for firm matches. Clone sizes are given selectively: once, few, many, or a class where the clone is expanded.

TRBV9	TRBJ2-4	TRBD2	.	CASSVAAGGAKNIQYF	TGTGCCAGCAGCGTAGCGGCGGGGGGGGCCAAAAACATTCAGTACTTC
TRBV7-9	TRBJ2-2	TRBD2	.	CASSKAGGPKTGELFF	TGTGCCAGCAGCAAAGCGGGGGGTCCAAAAACCGGGGAGCTGTTTTTT
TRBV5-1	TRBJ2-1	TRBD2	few	CASTLVAGASYNEQFF	TGCGCCAGCACCCTAGTAGCGGGGGCATCCTACAATGAGCAGTTCTTC
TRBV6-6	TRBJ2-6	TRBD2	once	CASRAGGSGANVLTF	TGTGCCAGTAGGGCGGGGGGCTCTGGGGCCAACGTCCTGACTTTC
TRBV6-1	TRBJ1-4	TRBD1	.	CASSVGQGVTNEKLFF	TGTGCCAGCAGTGTCGGACAGGGGGTGACTAATGAAAAACTGTTTTTT
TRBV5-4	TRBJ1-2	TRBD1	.	CASSFRRQGEGYTF	TGTGCCAGCAGCTTTCGGAGACAGGGCGAGGGCTACACCTTC
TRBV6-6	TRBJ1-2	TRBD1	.	CASSFDRDYGYTF	TGTGCCAGCAGTTTCGACAGGGACTATGGCTACACCTTC
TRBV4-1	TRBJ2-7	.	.	CASSQNYQSSYEQYF	TGCGCCAGCAGCCAGAACTACCAGAGCTCCTACGAGCAGTACTTC
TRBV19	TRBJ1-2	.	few	CASSSDGNYGYTF	TGTGCCAGTAGTTCCGACGGGAACTATGGCTACACCTTC
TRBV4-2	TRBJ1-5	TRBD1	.	CASSLDRASNQPQHF	TGTGCCAGCAGCCTGGACAGGGCTTCCAATCAGCCCCAGCATTTT
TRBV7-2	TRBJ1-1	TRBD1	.	CASSLYGRGGEIGNTEAFF	TGTGCCAGCAGCTTATATGGACGAGGGGGCGAAATCGGGAACACTGAAGCTTTCTTT
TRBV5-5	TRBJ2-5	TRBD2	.	CASSSGTSQETQYF	TGTGCCAGCAGCTCGGGGACTAGTCAAGAGACCCAGTACTTC
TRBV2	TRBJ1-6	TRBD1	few	CASSDSTGTGNSPLHF	TGTGCCAGCAGTGATTCTACCGGGACAGGGAATTCACCCCTCCACTTT
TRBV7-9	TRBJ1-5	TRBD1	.	CASSSGTGGYGNQPQHF	TGTGCCAGCAGCTCGGGGACAGGGGGCTACGGCAATCAGCCCCAGCATTTT
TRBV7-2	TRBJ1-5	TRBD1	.	CASSPRDRGGQPQHF	TGTGCCAGCAGCCCCCGGGACAGGGGAGGCCAGCCCCAGCATTTT
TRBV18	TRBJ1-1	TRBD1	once	CASSPLVQGQGNTEAFF	TGTGCCAGCTCACCACTGGTCCAGGGACAGGGGAACACTGAAGCTTTCTTT
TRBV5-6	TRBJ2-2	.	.	CASSLLTQGINTGELFF	TGTGCCAGCAGCTTACTAACCCAGGGCATCAACACCGGGGAGCTGTTTTTT
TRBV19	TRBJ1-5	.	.	CASSVGLYSNQPQHF	TGTGCCAGTAGTGTGGGACTTTATAGCAATCAGCCCCAGCATTTT
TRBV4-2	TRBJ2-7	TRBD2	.	CASADSGGAYEQYF	TGTGCCAGCGCCGATAGCGGGGGGGCCTACGAGCAGTACTTC
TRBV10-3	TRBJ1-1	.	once	CAHSVGGMNTKAFF	TGTGCCCACTCGGTGGGGGGGATGAACACTAAAGCTTTCTTT
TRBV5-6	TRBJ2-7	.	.	CASSRDSQSHYEQYF	TGTGCCAGCAGCCGCGACAGCCAGAGTCACTACGAGCAGTACTTC
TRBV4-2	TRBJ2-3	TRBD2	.	CASSQDLAGVTDTQYF	TGTGCCAGCAGCCAAGACCTAGCGGGCGTCACAGATACGCAGTATTTT
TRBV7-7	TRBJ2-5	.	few	CASSPGGLGETQYF	TGTGCCAGCAGCCCTGGGGGGTTGGGCGAGACCCAGTACTTC
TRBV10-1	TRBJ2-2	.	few	CASSDPGFAGELFF	TGCGCCAGCAGTGATCCAGGGTTCGCCGGGGAGCTGTTTTTT
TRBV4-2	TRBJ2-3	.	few	CASSLDGGTTDTQYF	TGTGCCAGCAGCTTAGACGGGGGAACCACAGATACGCAGTATTTT
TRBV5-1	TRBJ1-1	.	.	CASSLEGAEAFF	TGCGCCAGCAGCTTAGAGGGCGCTGAAGCTTTCTTT
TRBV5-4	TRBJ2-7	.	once	CASSSGGRGSYEQYF	TGTGCCAGCAGCTCGGGGGGCCGGGGTTCCTACGAGCAGTACTTC
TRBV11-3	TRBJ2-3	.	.	CASSQDTDTQYF	TGTGCCAGCAGTCAGGACACAGATACGCAGTATTTT
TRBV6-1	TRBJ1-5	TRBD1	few	CASSSDRGQPQHF	TGTGCCAGCAGTTCGGACAGGGGACAGCCCCAGCATTTT
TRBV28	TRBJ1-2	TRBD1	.	CASSSTGNPNYGYTF	TGTGCCAGCAGTTCGACAGGGAACCCTAACTATGGCTACACCTTC
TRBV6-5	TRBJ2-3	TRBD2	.	CASSLAGASTDTQYF	TGTGCCAGCAGTCTAGCGGGGGCAAGCACAGATACGCAGTATTTT
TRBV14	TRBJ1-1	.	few	CASSPFTTGEAFF	TGTGCCAGCAGCCCCTTTACCACAGGTGAAGCTTTCTTT
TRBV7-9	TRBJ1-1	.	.	CASSFNAPGTEAFF	TGTGCCAGCAGCTTTAACGCCCCAGGAACTGAAGCTTTCTTT
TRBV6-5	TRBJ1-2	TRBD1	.	CASSMTGTFYGYTF	TGTGCCAGCAGTATGACAGGGACGTTCTATGGCTACACCTTC
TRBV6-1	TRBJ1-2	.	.	CASSADPGGYGYTF	TGTGCCAGCAGTGCTGACCCGGGTGGCTATGGCTACACCTTC
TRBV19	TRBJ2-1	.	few	CASSTIDRLGNNEQFF	TGTGCCAGTAGCACGATCGACAGGTTGGGAAACAATGAGCAGTTCTTC
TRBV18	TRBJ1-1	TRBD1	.	CASSPPNQGVTNTEAFF	TGTGCCAGCTCACCACCGAATCAGGGGGTCACGAACACTGAAGCTTTCTTT